A selection of T cell receptor beta chains follows, all from one sample in a study of cytomegalovirus exposure and HLA in healthy donors. Sequencing was performed with immunoSEQ multiplex PCR; in TCRdb, only in-frame clones are kept and a portion is missing. Of about 120,000 clones in the sample, roughly 80% were seen once. Sequencing was carried out using PBMCs. The receptors originated from a woman aged 35 to 49 in good health and CMV-seropositive. Each CDR3 is given with its conserved first and last residue. The D gene is left open where the match is weak. Where a row states a size, it is once, few, many or the class of an expanded clone; other rows omit it.

J gene	V gene	CDR3 length	clone size	D gene	CDR3 DNA	CDR3 protein
TRBJ1-5	TRBV7-2	15	.	.	TGTGCCAGCAGCTTAGAGGGGCAGGGAATTCAGCCCCAGCATTTT	CASSLEGQGIQPQHF
TRBJ2-3	TRBV27	13	once	.	TGTGCCAGCAGTTTTTCCCTTTCAGATACGCAGTATTTT	CASSFSLSDTQYF
TRBJ2-3	TRBV7-2	15	once	.	TGTGCCAGCAGCCGGGTGGGTTCCCGCACAGATACGCAGTATTTT	CASSRVGSRTDTQYF
TRBJ1-2	TRBV6-5	13	.	.	TGTGCCAGCAGTTACAAGGGGCACTATGGCTACACCTTC	CASSYKGHYGYTF
TRBJ2-3	TRBV2	14	.	.	TGTGCCAGCAGTGAGGGGAGATCGTCAGATACGCAGTATTTT	CASSEGRSSDTQYF
TRBJ1-1	TRBV16	15	.	.	TGTGCCAGCAGCCCCAGCCGGGGAATGGCCACTGAAGCTTTCTTT	CASSPSRGMATEAFF
TRBJ2-3	TRBV5-4	14	once	TRBD2	TGTGCCAGCAGCCCGGGGGGGGAGACAGATACGCAGTATTTT	CASSPGGETDTQYF
TRBJ2-3	TRBV5-1	16	.	TRBD2	TGCGCCAGCAGCTTGGGTCCGGGGGGTACACAAGATACGCAGTATTTT	CASSLGPGGTQDTQYF
TRBJ2-3	TRBV7-9	16	.	.	TGTGCCAGCAGCTTAGCGTCCCTCGTCCGCACAGATACGCAGTATTTT	CASSLASLVRTDTQYF
TRBJ1-5	TRBV29-1	13	.	TRBD1	TGCAGCGTTGAGGGACAGCCAAACCAGCCCCAGCATTTT	CSVEGQPNQPQHF
TRBJ2-1	TRBV14	17	few	TRBD2	TGTGCCAGCAGCCCTTCTTCCCTAGCGGGGGGCTACAATGAGCAGTTCTTC	CASSPSSLAGGYNEQFF
TRBJ1-2	TRBV5-5	15	once	TRBD1	TGTGCCAGCAGCTTGGTAGACAGGGGTGTTGGTGGCTACACCTTC	CASSLVDRGVGGYTF
TRBJ2-3	TRBV6-5	15	.	.	TGTGCCAGCAGTTACTCGGGGGCGGACACAGATACGCAGTATTTT	CASSYSGADTDTQYF
TRBJ2-3	TRBV7-9	16	.	TRBD2	TGTGCCAGCAGCCGCCCGGCTAGCGGGAGGATTGATACGCAGTATTTT	CASSRPASGRIDTQYF
TRBJ1-1	TRBV27	16	.	.	TGTGCCAGCAGCCAAACATACAGGGTCAGGGGCACTGAAGCTTTCTTT	CASSQTYRVRGTEAFF
TRBJ2-7	TRBV6-5	13	.	TRBD2	TGTGCCAGCAGGGGACTAGCGAACTACGAGCAGTACTTC	CASRGLANYEQYF
TRBJ2-7	TRBV6-5	14	once	TRBD1	TGTGCCAGCAGCTACGGACAGGGGGAGTACGAGCAGTACTTC	CASSYGQGEYEQYF
TRBJ2-5	TRBV9	14	.	.	TGTGCCAGCAGCGTTTGGGACACCCAAGAGACCCAGTACTTC	CASSVWDTQETQYF
TRBJ2-3	TRBV5-1	17	.	TRBD2	TGCGCCAGCAGCTTGACGGGAGCGGGAGGGCTCGCAGATACGCAGTATTTT	CASSLTGAGGLADTQYF
TRBJ1-5	TRBV9	13	.	.	TGTGCCAGCAGCGTACAAAGCAATCAGCCCCAGCATTTT	CASSVQSNQPQHF
TRBJ1-3	TRBV7-6	16	.	.	TGTGCCAGCAGTCCCTATGACACCAGCTCTGGAAACACCATATATTTT	CASSPYDTSSGNTIYF
TRBJ1-1	TRBV30	13	.	.	TGTGCCTGGAGTGCACAGGGTTTCACTGAAGCTTTCTTT	CAWSAQGFTEAFF
TRBJ1-5	TRBV2	15	.	.	TGTGCCAGCAGTCCTAGGGGGGGGGCAAATCAGCCCCAGCATTTT	CASSPRGGANQPQHF
TRBJ1-5	TRBV18	16	.	TRBD1	TGTGCCAGCTCAACGACAGGGAGCAATAGCAATCAGCCCCAGCATTTT	CASSTTGSNSNQPQHF
TRBJ2-1	TRBV4-2	13	.	.	TGTGCCAGCAGCCAACTCGAGCGCAATGAGCAGTTCTTC	CASSQLERNEQFF
TRBJ2-5	TRBV2	15	.	TRBD1	TGTGCCAGCAGTAGGAGGACAGGGGTTGAGGAGACCCAGTACTTC	CASSRRTGVEETQYF
TRBJ2-7	TRBV5-6	12	.	.	TGTGCCAGCAGCTTCGGCGGGTACGAGCAGTACTTC	CASSFGGYEQYF
TRBJ2-7	TRBV11-2	14	.	.	TGTGCCAGCAGTGGGTGGGAGTTGTCCTACGAGCAGTACTTC	CASSGWELSYEQYF
TRBJ2-1	TRBV10-3	15	.	TRBD2	TGTGCCATCAGTGTAGGGACTAGCCCCTACAATGAGCAGTTCTTC	CAISVGTSPYNEQFF
TRBJ1-6	TRBV9	16	.	.	TGTGCCAGCAGCGTTGCCTCGAGCTCCTATAATTCACCCCTCCACTTT	CASSVASSSYNSPLHF
TRBJ2-1	TRBV4-2	17	.	TRBD2	TGTGCCAGCAGCCAAGAGGGGGTGGGCGGGAGTGGCAATGAGCAGTTCTTC	CASSQEGVGGSGNEQFF
TRBJ2-1	TRBV25-1	14	.	.	TGTGCCAGCAGTGTAGCGGCAGGGTACAATGAGCAGTTCTTC	CASSVAAGYNEQFF
TRBJ1-1	TRBV5-4	17	.	.	TGTGCCAGCAGCTCTCCCTCTTTATACTTGATGAACACTGAAGCTTTCTTT	CASSSPSLYLMNTEAFF
TRBJ2-7	TRBV6-5	14	.	.	TGTGCCAGCAGCTTAGATGCCCCTCCCTACGAGCAGTACTTC	CASSLDAPPYEQYF
TRBJ2-1	TRBV30	14	.	.	TGTGCCTGGAGTGTCGGGCTAGGGGACAATGAGCAGTTCTTC	CAWSVGLGDNEQFF
TRBJ1-1	TRBV5-1	16	.	.	TGCGCCAGCAGCGAAATGGGGGGGGCTGGAGTCACTGAAGCTTTCTTT	CASSEMGGAGVTEAFF
TRBJ1-1	TRBV5-4	13	.	TRBD1	TGTGCCAGCAGCCCGCGACAGGGTGGGTTGACTTTCTTT	CASSPRQGGLTFF
TRBJ1-5	TRBV19	14	.	TRBD1	TGTGCCAGTAGTTCTGGACAGGTTCTTCAGCCCCAGCATTTT	CASSSGQVLQPQHF
TRBJ2-7	TRBV5-1	15	.	TRBD1	TGCGCCAGCAGCTTGGCCAGGCAGGGGGCTGGCGAGCAGTACTTC	CASSLARQGAGEQYF
TRBJ2-7	TRBV4-2	15	few	TRBD1	TGTGCCAGCAGCCAGTCCGGGACAGCCTCCTACGAGCAGTACTTC	CASSQSGTASYEQYF
TRBJ1-4	TRBV7-3	13	.	.	TGTGCCAGCAGCTCGGGGTCTAATGAAAAACTGTTTTTT	CASSSGSNEKLFF
TRBJ1-2	TRBV15	15	.	.	TGTGCCACCAGCAGAGATCCTGGGGCACACTATGGCTACACCTTC	CATSRDPGAHYGYTF
TRBJ2-3	TRBV21-1	15	.	.	TGTGCCAGCAGCAAGGGAGGGCCAGAGGGAGATACGCAGTATTTT	CASSKGGPEGDTQYF
TRBJ2-3	TRBV4-1	17	.	.	TGCGCCAGCAGCCAAGAATTGGCGGGGACGTTCACAGATACGCAGTATTTT	CASSQELAGTFTDTQYF
TRBJ1-4	TRBV10-3	17	.	TRBD1	TGTGCCATCAGTGAAGGAGACAGGACAGGGGGCAATGAAAAACTGTTTTTT	CAISEGDRTGGNEKLFF